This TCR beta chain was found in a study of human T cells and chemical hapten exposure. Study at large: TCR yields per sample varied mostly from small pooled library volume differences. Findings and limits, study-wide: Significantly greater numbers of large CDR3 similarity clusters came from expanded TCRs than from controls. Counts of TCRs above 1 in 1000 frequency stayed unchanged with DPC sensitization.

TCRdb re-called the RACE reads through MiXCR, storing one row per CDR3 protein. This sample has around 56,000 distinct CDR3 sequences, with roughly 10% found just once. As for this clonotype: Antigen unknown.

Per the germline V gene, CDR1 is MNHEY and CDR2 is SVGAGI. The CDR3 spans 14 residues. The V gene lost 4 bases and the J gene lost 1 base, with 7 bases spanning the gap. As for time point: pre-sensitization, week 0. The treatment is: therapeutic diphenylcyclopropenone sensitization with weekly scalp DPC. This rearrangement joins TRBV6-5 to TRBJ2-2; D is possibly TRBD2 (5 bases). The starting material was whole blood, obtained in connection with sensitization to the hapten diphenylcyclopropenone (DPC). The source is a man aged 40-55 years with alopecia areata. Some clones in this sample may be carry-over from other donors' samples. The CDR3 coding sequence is TGTGCCAGCAGTTTTAGCGAGAACACCGGGGAGCTGTTTTTT. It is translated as CASSFSENTGELFF.